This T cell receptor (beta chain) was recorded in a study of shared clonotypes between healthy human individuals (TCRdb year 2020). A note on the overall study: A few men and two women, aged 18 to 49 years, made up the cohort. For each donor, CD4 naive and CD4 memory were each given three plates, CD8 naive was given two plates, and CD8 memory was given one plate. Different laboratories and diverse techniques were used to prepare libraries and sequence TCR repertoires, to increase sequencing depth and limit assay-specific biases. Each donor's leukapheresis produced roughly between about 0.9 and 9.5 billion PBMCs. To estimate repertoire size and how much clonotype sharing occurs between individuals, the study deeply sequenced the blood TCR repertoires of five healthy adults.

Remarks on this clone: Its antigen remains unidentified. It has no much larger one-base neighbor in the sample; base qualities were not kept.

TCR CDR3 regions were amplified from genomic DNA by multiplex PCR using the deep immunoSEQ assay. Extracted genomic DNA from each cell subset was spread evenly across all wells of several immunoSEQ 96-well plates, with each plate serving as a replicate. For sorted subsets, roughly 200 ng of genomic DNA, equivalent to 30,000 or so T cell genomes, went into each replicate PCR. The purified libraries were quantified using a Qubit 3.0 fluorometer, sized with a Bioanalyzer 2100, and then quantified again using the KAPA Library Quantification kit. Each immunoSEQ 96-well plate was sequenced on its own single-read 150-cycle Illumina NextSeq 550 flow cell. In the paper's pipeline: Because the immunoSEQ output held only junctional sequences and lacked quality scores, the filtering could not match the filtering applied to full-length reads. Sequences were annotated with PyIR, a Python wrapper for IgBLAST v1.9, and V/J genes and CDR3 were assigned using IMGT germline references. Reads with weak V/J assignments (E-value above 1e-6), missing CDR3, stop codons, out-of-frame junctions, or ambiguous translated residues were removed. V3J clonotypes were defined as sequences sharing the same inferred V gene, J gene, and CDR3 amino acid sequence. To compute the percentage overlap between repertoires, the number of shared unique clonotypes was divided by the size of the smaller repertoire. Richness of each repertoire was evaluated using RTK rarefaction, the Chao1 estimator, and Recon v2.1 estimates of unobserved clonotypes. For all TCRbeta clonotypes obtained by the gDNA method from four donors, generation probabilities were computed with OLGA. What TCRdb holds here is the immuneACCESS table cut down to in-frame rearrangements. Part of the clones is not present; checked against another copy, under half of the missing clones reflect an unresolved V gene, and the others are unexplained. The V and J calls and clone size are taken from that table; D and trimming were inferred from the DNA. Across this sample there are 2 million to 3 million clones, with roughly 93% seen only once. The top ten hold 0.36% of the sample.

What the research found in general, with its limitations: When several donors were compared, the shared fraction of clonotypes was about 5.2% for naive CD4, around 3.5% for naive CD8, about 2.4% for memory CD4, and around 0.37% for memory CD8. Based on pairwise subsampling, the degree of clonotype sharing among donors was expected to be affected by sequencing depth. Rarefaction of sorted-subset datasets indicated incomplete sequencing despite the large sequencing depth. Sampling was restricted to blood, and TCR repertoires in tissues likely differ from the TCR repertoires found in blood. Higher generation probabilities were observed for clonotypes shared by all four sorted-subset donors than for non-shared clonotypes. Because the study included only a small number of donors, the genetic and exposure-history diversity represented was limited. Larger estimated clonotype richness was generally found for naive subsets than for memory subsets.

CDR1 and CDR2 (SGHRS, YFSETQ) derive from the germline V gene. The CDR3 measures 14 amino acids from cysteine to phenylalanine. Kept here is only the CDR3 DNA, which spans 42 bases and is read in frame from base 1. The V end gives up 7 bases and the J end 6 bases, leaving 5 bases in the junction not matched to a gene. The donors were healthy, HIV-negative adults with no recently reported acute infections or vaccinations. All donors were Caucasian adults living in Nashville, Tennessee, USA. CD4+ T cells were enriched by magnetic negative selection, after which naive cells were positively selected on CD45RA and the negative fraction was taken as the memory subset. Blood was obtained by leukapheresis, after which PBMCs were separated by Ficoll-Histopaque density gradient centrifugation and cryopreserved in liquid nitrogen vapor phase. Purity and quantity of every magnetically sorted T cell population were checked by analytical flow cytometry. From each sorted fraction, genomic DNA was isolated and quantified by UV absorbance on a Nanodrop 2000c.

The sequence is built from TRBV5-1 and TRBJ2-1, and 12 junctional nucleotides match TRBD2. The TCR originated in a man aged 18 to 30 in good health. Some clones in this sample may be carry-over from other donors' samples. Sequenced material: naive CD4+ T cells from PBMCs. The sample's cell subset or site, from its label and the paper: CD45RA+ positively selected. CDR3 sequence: CASSTSGRFNEQFF. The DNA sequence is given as TGCGCCAGCTCAACTAGCGGGAGGTTCAATGAGCAGTTCTTC.